Described below is a single T cell receptor (beta chain) sequence and its context. This clonotype was observed a few times. No antigen is known for it. Base qualities are not provided; no much larger clone lies one nucleotide away. This specimen comes from a study of type 1 regulatory T cells (dated by TCRdb to the early 2020s). For the study in its entirety: The study characterized an in vitro protocol that generated a Tr1-enriched, alloantigen-specific CD4 T cell product named T-allo10. Patients with hematological malignancies who were receiving allogeneic hematopoietic stem cell transplantation were the group in which T-allo10 was being clinically evaluated. General conclusions and limits of the study: Compared with non-Tr1 cells, Tr1 cells had a narrower TCR repertoire, and the study took this difference to reflect clonal expansion driven by alloantigen.

The junction shows trimming of 4 bases on V and 3 bases on J, plus 10 bases between the germline ends. From the cysteine through the phenylalanine, the CDR3 covers 13 amino acids. Of all the DNA, just the CDR3 is kept, 39 bases in frame from base 1. The germline V gene specifies SGHRS as CDR1 and YFSETQ as CDR2. The listed sequencing device is Illumina MiSeq. TCRdb's own reprocessing of the public reads used fastp at Q25 and MiXCR and kept productive beta chains. Each CDR3 protein appears once, grouped with its most common genes and DNA. Present in this sample are about 42,000 distinct CDR3 sequences, 12% of which were seen just once. The leading ten clones occupy 8% to 8.5% of the sample.

The chain links TRBV5-1 with TRBJ1-1; the D gene assignment is ambiguous. The TCR originated in a human donor in good health. The sample comprised cultured non-Tr1 T cells, either the whole culture or a sorted T cell fraction (not recorded which). The sample's cell subset or site label, in plain terms: non-Tr1 population from the T-allo10 product. The CDR3 amino acid sequence is: CASSAVSDTEAFF. The sequenced DNA is TGCGCCAGCAGCGCGGTTTCGGACACTGAAGCTTTCTTT.